This T cell receptor (beta chain) derives from a study of shared clonotypes between healthy human individuals. Overall study findings and caveats: Compared with memory subsets, naive subsets generally had larger estimated richness. Clonotype sharing across donors was expected to vary with sequencing depth.

CD45RO-negative, CCR7-positively selected cells formed the naive CD8 fraction, excluding terminally differentiated effector memory CD45RA+ cells. About this clone: The antigen is unknown.

Sorted-subset replicate PCRs used 150 to 250 ng of genomic DNA. This amount corresponded to about 30,000 T cell genomes. Assay used: immunoSEQ multiplex PCR; TCRdb lists only in-frame clones, some missing. The data show under 2,000,000 clones, with about 95% seen just once and 0.95% to 1.5% held by the top ten. V lost 1 base, J lost 5 bases, and 5 bases stayed unmatched. The CDR3 loop spans 14 amino acids. Germline CDR1 and CDR2: GTSNPN and SVGIG (reference sequence). The sequencing input was naive CD8+ T cells sorted from blood. This receptor was identified in a man aged 18 to 30 in good health. The chain has TRBV30 and TRBJ2-5; 9 nucleotides match TRBD2. DNA for the CDR3: TGTGCCTGGAGTGCGGCTAGCGGGGACGAGACCCAGTACTTC. Amino acid sequence: CAWSAASGDETQYF. The variable domain in full, completed from reference TRBV30 and TRBJ2-5, reads SQTIHQWPATLVQPVGSPLSLECTVEGTSNPNLYWYRQAAGRGLQLLFYSVGIGQISSEVPQNLSASRPQDRQFILSSKKLLLSDSGFYLCAWSAASGDETQYFGPGTRLLVL.